This TCR beta chain was captured by sequencing in a study of T cells after yellow fever vaccination. The study's findings and limits: Detected again after the booster were most primary-vaccination clones, at 96% CD4 and 80% to 90% CD8. Relatively few clonotypes were ones that appeared in both CD4 and CD8 compartments. Abundant clonotypes from the bulk population could contaminate FACS-sorted repertoires. Compared with primary, the secondary response was weaker and peaked at day 5, not 15.

This clonotype has more than one count but fewer than ten. The antigen remains undetermined. TCRdb recomputed calls from the 5' RACE reads with MiXCR, one row per CDR3 protein. The data contain about 340,000 distinct CDR3 sequences, approximately 4.2% of them singletons. V was pared by 6 bases and J by 0 bases, with 15 bases between. The CDR3 has 16 residues. CDR1 and CDR2 from the germline V gene are KGHSH and LQKENI. This chain joins TRBV18 and TRBJ1-5; D remains unclear. The sample in question was PBMCs, obtained 5 days after the yellow fever booster vaccination. The TCR comes from a man younger than 30 who received the YFV17D yellow fever vaccine. This CDR3 is CASSPGVPNSNQPQHF. The CDR3, as DNA: TGTGCCAGCTCCCCGGGAGTTCCGAATAGCAATCAGCCCCAGCATTTT.